The clone carrying this TCR beta chain was seen a handful of times. Its antigen is not identified. These data belong to a study of early T cells in non-severe SARS-CoV-2 infection. In the study overall: The authors sequenced bulk RNA from unsorted whole blood, leaving chains unpaired.

CDR3 length: 17 amino acids. The germline V and J ends were trimmed by 6 bases and 0 bases, with 18 bases remaining between them. cDNA molecules, individually, were tagged with unique molecular identifiers. TCRdb used MiXCR to reprocess the 5' RACE reads, holding one entry per CDR3 protein. Seen here are 80,000 to 95,000 distinct CDR3 sequences, roughly 17% observed once, and the top ten hold 4.5% to 6.5%. Study-wide findings and caveats: Anti-spike CD8 responses were favored in VDJdb matching, and private and CD4 specificities were missed.

The chain links TRBV12-3 or TRBV12-4 to TRBJ2-4; D ambiguous. The TCR was taken from an adult who was a healthcare worker with PCR-confirmed SARS-CoV-2 infection or an uninfected control (not recorded which). The sequencing here drew on whole blood, taken at baseline. This CDR3 is CASSLWGSELAKNIQYF. CDR3 DNA sequence: TGTGCCAGCAGCCTTTGGGGTTCGGAACTAGCCAAAAACATTCAGTACTTC.